Below are 17 T cell receptor beta chains sequenced from a single sample in a study of tumor-infiltrating lymphocytes in primary liver carcinoma. A primer matching the constant region was used to make TCR beta cDNA from 500 to 600 ng of total RNA. Three-round nested multiplex PCR performed with slightly modified ARM-PCR produced the TCR beta libraries. Two initial PCR rounds of about 11 cycles each paired TRBV1-TRBV30 forward primers with a C-beta reverse primer. One entry per CDR3 protein results from TCRdb running MiXCR on the multiplex PCR reads. The table has about 330,000 distinct CDR3 sequences, roughly two thirds seen once; the top ten hold roughly 6%. Germline DNA was also extracted, while the blood RNA originated from unsorted whole blood. Sequences were obtained from peripheral blood. These receptors came from a man between 40 and 49 years old with primary liver carcinoma and hepatitis B virus infection.

The chain is built from TRBV30 and TRBJ2-7; 7 nucleotides align to TRBD1. Germline V lookup: CDR1 GTSNPN, CDR2 SVGIG (reference sequence). The CDR3 has 13 residues. Unmatched junction bases numbered 9, after V lost 5 bases and J lost 5 bases. As DNA, the CDR3 is TGTGCCTGGTCGATGAGGACAGGAGACGAGCAGTACTTC. Translated, it gives CAWSMRTGDEQYF.

Comments on this clonotype: This may arise from a read error, as a much more abundant clone is one base away. The chain has TRBV6-5 and TRBJ2-3; 11 nucleotides line up with TRBD2. CDR3 length: 16 residues. Germline V CDR1 and CDR2: MNHEY, SVGAGI. CDR3: CASRMTSGVSTDTHYF. DNA of the CDR3: TGTGCCAGCAGAATGACTAGCGGGGTTAGCACAGATACGCATTATTTT.

On this clonotype itself: Its ends do not fully match the called genes, so a read error is possible. This chain links TRBV5-1 with TRBJ1-1; D perhaps matches TRBD1 (6 bases). Germline assignment: CDR1 SGHRS and CDR2 YFSETQ. The CDR3 extends over 17 amino acids. The CDR3 nucleotides read TGCGCCAGCAGCTCCCGCAGGGGAGTAAGCGGGACCACTGAAACTTTCTTT. Residues: CASSSRRGVSGTTETFF.

This clonotype was counted a few times. The chain carries TRBV28 and TRBJ2-1, with 10 bases matching TRBD2. CDR1 and CDR2 from the germline V gene are MDHEN and SYDVKM. The CDR3 extends over 16 amino acids. The J segment lost 5 bases and the V segment lost 4 bases, leaving 8 bases of the junction unmatched. The CDR3: CASSWKGLAMDNEQFF. The DNA of the CDR3 is TGTGCCAGCAGTTGGAAGGGACTAGCGATGGACAATGAGCAGTTCTTC.

The V and J genes are TRBV28 and TRBJ2-6; D is ambiguous. CDR3 length equals 15 residues. Looked up from germline, CDR1 is MDHEN and CDR2 is SYDVKM. V was pared by 5 bases and J by 0 bases, with 8 bases between. The CDR3 DNA sequence: TGTGCCAGCAGTCCCATCCGCTCTGGGGCCAACGTCCTGACTTTC. Protein: CASSPIRSGANVLTF. The whole variable domain, filled in from reference TRBV28 and TRBJ2-6, reads DVKVTQSSRYLVKRTGEKVFLECVQDMDHENMFWYRQDPGLGLRLIYFSYDVKMKEKGDIPEGYSVSREKKERFSLILESASTNQTSMYLCASSPIRSGANVLTFGAGSRLTVL.

Comment on this clonotype: This may come from a read error, since a much larger clone is one base off. This chain links TRBV10-3 with TRBJ2-1; D is perhaps TRBD2 (5 bases). The germline V gene has CDR1 ENHRY and CDR2 SYGVKD. The CDR3 is 14 residues long. The CDR3 protein is CAISGGTEGNDQFF. DNA for the CDR3: TGTGCCATCAGTGGGGGAACTGAGGGCAATGATCAGTTCTTC.

Comments on this clonotype: This may be a read error: a much more frequent sequence differs by one nucleotide. The genes are TRBV12-3 or TRBV12-4 and TRBJ2-5; D gene ambiguous. The CDR3 spans 12 residues. CDR3 sequence reads: CASSFAQGTQYF. The CDR3 nucleotides are TGTGCCAGCAGTTTCGCCCAAGGGACCCAGTACTTC.

In regard to this clonotype: A much larger clone differs by one base, so this may be a read error. V gene TRBV12-3 or TRBV12-4 combines with J gene TRBJ2-1; D uncertain. The CDR3 spans 15 residues. The CDR3 sequence: CASSLGAATYNEHFF. CDR3 in DNA: TGTGCCAGCAGTTTGGGTGCGGCTACCTACAATGAGCACTTCTTC.

In regard to this clonotype: This clone may be a read error of a much larger clone one base away. This rearrangement joins TRBV6-1 to TRBJ2-1; D not certain. The CDR3 has 14 residues. Trimming stripped 5 bases from V and 0 bases from J, with 8 bases between. Germline values: CDR1 MNHNS, CDR2 SASEGT. The CDR3 region is CASSNGPSYNEQFF. CDR3 in DNA: TGTGCCAGCAGTAACGGGCCCTCCTACAATGAGCAGTTCTTC.

Note on this clonotype: This CDR3 fails to terminate in the conserved phenylalanine or tryptophan, so it likely reflects a read error. V is TRBV11-2 and J is TRBJ2-3; D ambiguous. V was trimmed by 2 bases and J by 5 bases, leaving 14 bases between them. The CDR3 is 15 amino acids. The germline V gene encodes CDR1 SGHAT and CDR2 FQNNGV. The CDR3 DNA follows: TGTGCCAGCAGCTTAACGTCTAATCGCGTAGATACGCAGTATTTA. Translating gives CASSLTSNRVDTQYL.

In this sample, this clonotype turned up many times. The chain uses TRBV12-3 or TRBV12-4 and TRBJ2-3; TRBD1 matches 9 bases. The CDR3 length is 15 residues. The V and J ends lost 5 bases and 4 bases, in that order; junction bases with no gene match: 7. The CDR3 bases are TGTGCCAGCAGTCCGGGACAGGGTAGTGCAGATACGCAGTATTTT. Amino acids: CASSPGQGSADTQYF.

Concerning this clonotype itself: The CDR3 does not end in the conserved phenylalanine or tryptophan, so this is likely a read error. This chain joins TRBV7-9 and TRBJ2-5; the D gene is possibly TRBD2 (6 bases). This CDR3 has 17 residues. V was clipped by 7 bases and J by 2 bases, with 23 bases between them. Germline-derived CDR1 and CDR2 are SEHNR and FQNEAQ (reference sequence). The CDR3: CASTSGQGSFGQETQYL. CDR3 nucleotide sequence: TGTGCCAGCACAAGCGGGCAGGGATCGTTTGGACAAGAGACCCAGTACTTA.

V and J are TRBV11-1 and TRBJ2-1, with 8 bases aligning to TRBD1. The CDR3 is made up of 15 amino acids. CDR1 SGHAT and CDR2 FQDESV come from the germline V gene (reference sequence). Trimming removed 3 bases from V and 8 bases from J; junction bases left unmatched: 9. CDR3 nucleotide sequence: TGTGCCAGCAGCTTGTTGGACAGGGAGAGGGATGAGCAGTTCTTC. Translated, it gives CASSLLDRERDEQFF.

As concerns this clonotype: This is likely a read error, given that the CDR3 carries no conserved phenylalanine or tryptophan at its end. The chain is built from TRBV11-2 and TRBJ2-3, with D perhaps given as TRBD1 or TRBD2 (5 bases each). From germline, CDR1 is SGHAT and CDR2 FQNNGV. The CDR3 has 14 amino acids. Trimming left V 1 base short and J 5 bases short, with 10 bases between. The CDR3 DNA follows: TGTGCCAGCAGCTTAGTCCCTGGGGGAGATACGCAGTATCTC. Amino acids: CASSLVPGGDTQYL.

This clonotype has just a few counts. Germline and junction disagree at one end, which may indicate a read error. This sequence joins TRBV11-2 and TRBJ2-3, with D possibly TRBD2 on 5 matching bases. CDR1 and CDR2 (germline): SGHAT, FQNNGV. The CDR3 is made up of 18 amino acids. The CDR3 DNA reads TGTGCTAGCAGCTTAGATTACCGGGGAGTGGGAGCTTTAGATACGCAGTATTTT. It is translated as CASSLDYRGVGALDTQYF.

The sample holds a few counts of this clonotype. The V call is TRBV5-6, the J call TRBJ2-7, with D perhaps given as TRBD1 or TRBD2 (7 bases each). The length of the CDR3 is 13 residues. Germline assignment: CDR1 SGHDT and CDR2 YYEEEE. Between the trimmed V and J ends, which lost 4 bases and 2 bases, there was a span of 10 bases. The CDR3 loop is CASSSGTAYEQYF. CDR3 coding DNA: TGTGCCAGCAGCAGCGGGACAGCCTACGAGCAGTACTTC.

This clonotype appeared many times. The V and J genes are TRBV13 and TRBJ2-5; 7 bases align to TRBD1. The CDR3 runs 14 residues. The germline V gene has CDR1 PRHDT and CDR2 FYEKMQ (reference sequence). The J segment lost 2 bases and the V segment lost 4 bases, leaving 4 bases of the junction unmatched. Here the CDR3 reads CASSSTGPQETQYF. DNA of the CDR3: TGTGCCAGCAGCTCGACAGGGCCACAAGAGACCCAGTACTTC.